The 3 T cell receptor beta chains below all came from one sample that was sequenced in a study of blood T cell repertoires in COVID-19. The assay was immunoSEQ multiplex PCR, and TCRdb's table has in-frame clones only and misses some. The table records tens of thousands of clones, roughly 78% of them present only once. The sequencing sample was made of peripheral blood. The receptors come from a woman older than 75 with active or convalescent COVID-19.

V gene TRBV28 combines with J gene TRBJ2-1; tentative D call: TRBD2 (6 bases). Germline V gene sequence: CDR1 MDHEN, CDR2 SYDVKM. This CDR3 contains 14 residues. V was pared by 3 bases and J by 4 bases, with 10 bases between. Here the CDR3 DNA reads TGTGCCAGCAGTTTCTACGGGAGATACAATGAGCAGTTCTTC. This gives the protein CASSFYGRYNEQFF.

This clone was detected only a few times. This rearrangement joins TRBV10-3 to TRBJ2-1, with 9 positions matching TRBD2. The CDR3 totals 18 residues. The V segment lost 6 bases and the J segment 3 bases; nucleotides outside the gene matches: 15. Germline V lookup: CDR1 ENHRY, CDR2 SYGVKD. The CDR3 reads CAISEPTLAGVIYNEQFF. In DNA, the CDR3 is TGTGCCATCAGCGAACCGACCTTAGCGGGAGTGATCTACAATGAGCAGTTCTTC.

J is TRBJ2-1 and V is TRBV3-1 (or the pseudogene TRBV3-2), with a tentative D call TRBD2 (7 bases). V was shortened by 2 bases and J by 1 base, with 12 bases between the two germline ends. The CDR3 is 16 residues long. The germline V gene has CDR1 LGHDT and CDR2 YNNKEL (reference sequence). CDR3 nucleotides: TGTGCCAGCAGCCAAAGAGGGGGGGAATCCTACAATGAGCAGTTCTTC. Protein sequence: CASSQRGGESYNEQFF.